This TCR beta chain was sequenced in a study of technical replicates of blood from a handful of donors. The protocol was immunoSEQ multiplex PCR, while the TCRdb copy is restricted to in-frame clones and leaves out a portion. The table has 45,000 to 60,000 clones, 92% seen once. Losses at the gene ends were 1 base for V and 2 bases for J; bases not matched to a gene: 2. This CDR3 has 16 amino acids. The germline gives CDR1 KGHSH, CDR2 LQKENI. This TCR derives from a human donor in good health. Some clones in this sample may be carry-over from other donors' samples. The chain recombines TRBV18 with TRBJ2-2; 9 bases align to TRBD2. Sequencing used PBMCs. The CDR3: CASSPRLAVNTGELFF. CDR3 coding DNA: TGTGCCAGCTCACCACGACTAGCGGTAAACACCGGGGAGCTGTTTTTT.